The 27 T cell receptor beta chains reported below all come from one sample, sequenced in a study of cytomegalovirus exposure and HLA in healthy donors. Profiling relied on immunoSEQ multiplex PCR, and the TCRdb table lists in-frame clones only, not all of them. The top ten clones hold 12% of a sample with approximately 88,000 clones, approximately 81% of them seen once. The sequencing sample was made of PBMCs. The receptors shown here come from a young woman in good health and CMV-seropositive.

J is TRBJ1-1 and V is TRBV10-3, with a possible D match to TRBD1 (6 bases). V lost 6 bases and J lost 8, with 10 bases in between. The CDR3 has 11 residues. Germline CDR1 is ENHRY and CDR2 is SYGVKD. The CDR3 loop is CAISPGTEAFF. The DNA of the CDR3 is TGTGCCATCAGCCCGGGGACAGAAGCTTTCTTT.

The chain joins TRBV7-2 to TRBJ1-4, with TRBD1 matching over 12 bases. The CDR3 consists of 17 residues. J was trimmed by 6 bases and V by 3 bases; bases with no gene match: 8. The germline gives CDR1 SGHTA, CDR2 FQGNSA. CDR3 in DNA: TGTGCCAGCAGCTTTGTTGGGACAGGGGGCGCGTATGAAAAACTGTTTTTT. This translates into CASSFVGTGGAYEKLFF.

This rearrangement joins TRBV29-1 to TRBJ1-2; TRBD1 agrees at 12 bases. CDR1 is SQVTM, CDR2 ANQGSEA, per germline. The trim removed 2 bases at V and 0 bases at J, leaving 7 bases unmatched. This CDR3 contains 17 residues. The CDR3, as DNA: TGCAGCGTTGAATTGGGACAGGGGGCTTTAGCTAACTATGGCTACACCTTC. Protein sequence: CSVELGQGALANYGYTF.

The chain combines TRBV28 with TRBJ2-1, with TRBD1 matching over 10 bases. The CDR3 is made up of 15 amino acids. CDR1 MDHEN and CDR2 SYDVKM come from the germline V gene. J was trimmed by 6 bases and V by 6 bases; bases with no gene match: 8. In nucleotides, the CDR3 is TGTGCCAGCAGGCCTACGGGACAGGGGACCAATGAGCAGTTCTTC. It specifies CASRPTGQGTNEQFF.

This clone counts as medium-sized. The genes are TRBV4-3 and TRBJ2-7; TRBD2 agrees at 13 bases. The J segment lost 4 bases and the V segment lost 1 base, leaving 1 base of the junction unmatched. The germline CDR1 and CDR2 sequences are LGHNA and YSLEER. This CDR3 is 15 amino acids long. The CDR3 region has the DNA TGCGCCAGCAGCCAAGGACTAGCGGGGGGTTACGAGCAGTACTTC. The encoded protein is CASSQGLAGGYEQYF.

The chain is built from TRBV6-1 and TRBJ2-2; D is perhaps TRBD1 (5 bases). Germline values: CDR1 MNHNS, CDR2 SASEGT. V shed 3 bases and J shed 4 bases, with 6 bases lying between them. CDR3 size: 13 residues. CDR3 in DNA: TGTGCCAGCAGTGATCAGGGCACCGGGGAGCTGTTTTTT. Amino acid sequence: CASSDQGTGELFF.

CDR3 nucleotides: TGTGCCATCATGGGGACTAGCGGGGGATTCGATACGCAGTATTTT. This codes for CAIMGTSGGFDTQYF. The chain has TRBV10-3 and TRBJ2-3; 14 positions match TRBD2. CDR1 and CDR2 (germline): ENHRY, SYGVKD. CDR3 length equals 15 residues. V gave up 7 bases and J gave up 6 bases; unmatched junction bases: 6.

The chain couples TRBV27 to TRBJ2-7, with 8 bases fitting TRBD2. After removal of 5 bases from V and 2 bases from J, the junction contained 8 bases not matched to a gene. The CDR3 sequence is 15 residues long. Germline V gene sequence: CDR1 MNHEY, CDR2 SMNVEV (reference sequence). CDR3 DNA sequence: TGTGCCAGCAGTCCATCACCGGGACTAGCCTACGAGCAGTACTTC. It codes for CASSPSPGLAYEQYF.

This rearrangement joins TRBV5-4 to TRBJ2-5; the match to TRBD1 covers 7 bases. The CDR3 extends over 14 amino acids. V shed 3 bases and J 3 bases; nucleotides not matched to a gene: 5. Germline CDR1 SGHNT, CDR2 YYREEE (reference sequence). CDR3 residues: CASSSLDREETQYF. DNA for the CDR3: TGTGCCAGCAGCTCCCTAGACAGGGAAGAGACCCAGTACTTC.

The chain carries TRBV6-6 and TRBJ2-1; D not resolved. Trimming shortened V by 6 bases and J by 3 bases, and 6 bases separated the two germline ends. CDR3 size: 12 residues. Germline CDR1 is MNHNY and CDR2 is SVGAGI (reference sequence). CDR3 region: CASSRDYNEQFF. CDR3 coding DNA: TGTGCCAGCAGCCGAGACTACAATGAGCAGTTCTTC.

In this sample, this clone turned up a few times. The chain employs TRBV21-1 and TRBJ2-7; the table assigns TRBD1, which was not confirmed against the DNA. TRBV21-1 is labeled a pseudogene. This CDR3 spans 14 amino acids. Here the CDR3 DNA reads TGTGCCAGCAGCAAAGGGGTGGGCAGCTACGAGCAGTACTTC. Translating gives CASSKGVGSYEQYF.

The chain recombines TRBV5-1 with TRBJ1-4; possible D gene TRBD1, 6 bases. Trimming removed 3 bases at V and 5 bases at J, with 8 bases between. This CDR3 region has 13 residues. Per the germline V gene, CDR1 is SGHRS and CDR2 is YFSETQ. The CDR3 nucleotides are TGCGCCAGCAGCTATGGACAGAATGAAAAACTGTTTTTT. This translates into CASSYGQNEKLFF.

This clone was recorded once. CDR3 in amino acids: CASSRTGGLNQPQHF. The CDR3 DNA sequence: TGTGCCAGCAGCAGAACGGGGGGGCTCAATCAGCCCCAGCATTTT. The chain couples TRBV9 to TRBJ1-5; the D gene is possibly TRBD1 (6 bases). Trimming left V 4 bases short and J 3 bases short, with 14 bases between. CDR1 and CDR2 (germline): SGDLS, YYNGEE. The CDR3 totals 15 residues.

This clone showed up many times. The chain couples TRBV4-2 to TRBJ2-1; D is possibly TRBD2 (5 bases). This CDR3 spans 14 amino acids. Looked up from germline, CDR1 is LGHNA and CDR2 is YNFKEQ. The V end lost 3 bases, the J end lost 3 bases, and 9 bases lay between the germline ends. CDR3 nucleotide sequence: TGTGCCAGCAGCCAGGAGGAGCGCTACAATGAGCAGTTCTTC. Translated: CASSQEERYNEQFF.

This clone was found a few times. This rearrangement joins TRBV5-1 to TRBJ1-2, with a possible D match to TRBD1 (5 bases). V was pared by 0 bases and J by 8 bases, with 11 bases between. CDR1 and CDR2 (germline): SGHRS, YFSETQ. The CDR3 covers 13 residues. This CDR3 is CASSLGQGGGYTF. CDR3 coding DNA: TGCGCCAGCAGCTTGGGGCAGGGTGGCGGCTACACCTTC.

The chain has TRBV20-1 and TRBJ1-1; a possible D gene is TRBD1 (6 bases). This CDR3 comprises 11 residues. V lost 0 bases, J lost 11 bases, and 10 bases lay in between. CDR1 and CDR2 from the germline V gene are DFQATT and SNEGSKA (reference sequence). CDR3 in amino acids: CSARENRVAFF. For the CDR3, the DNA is TGCAGTGCTAGAGAAAACAGGGTCGCTTTCTTT.

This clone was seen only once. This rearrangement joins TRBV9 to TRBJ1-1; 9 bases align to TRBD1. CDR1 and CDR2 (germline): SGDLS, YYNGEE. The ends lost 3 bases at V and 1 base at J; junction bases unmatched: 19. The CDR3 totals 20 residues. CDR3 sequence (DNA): TGTGCCAGCAGCGACAGCCGGGACAGGGTCCCCGAAAGCCCGAACACTGAAGCTTTCTTT. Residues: CASSDSRDRVPESPNTEAFF. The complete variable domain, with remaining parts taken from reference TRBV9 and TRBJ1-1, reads DSGVTQTPKHLITATGQRVTLRCSPRSGDLSVYWYQQSLDQGLQFLIQYYNGEERAKGNILERFSAQQFPDLHSELNLSSLELGDSALYFCASSDSRDRVPESPNTEAFFGQGTRLTVV.

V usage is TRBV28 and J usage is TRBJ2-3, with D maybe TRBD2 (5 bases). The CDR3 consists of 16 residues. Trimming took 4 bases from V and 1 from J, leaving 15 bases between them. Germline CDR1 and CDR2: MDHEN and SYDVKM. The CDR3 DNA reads TGTGCCAGCAGTTCTAGCCACGGGGAAGGCACAGATACGCAGTATTTT. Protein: CASSSSHGEGTDTQYF.

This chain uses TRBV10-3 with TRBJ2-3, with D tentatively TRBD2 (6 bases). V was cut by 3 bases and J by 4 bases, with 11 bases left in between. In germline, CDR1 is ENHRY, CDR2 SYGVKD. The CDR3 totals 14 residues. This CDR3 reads CAISDLSSADTQYF. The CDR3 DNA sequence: TGTGCCATCAGTGATTTGTCTAGCGCAGATACGCAGTATTTT.

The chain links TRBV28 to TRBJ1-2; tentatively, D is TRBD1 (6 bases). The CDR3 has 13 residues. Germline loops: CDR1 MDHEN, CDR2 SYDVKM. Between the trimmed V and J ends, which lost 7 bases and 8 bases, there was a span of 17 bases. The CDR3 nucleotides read TGTGCCAGCACCTGGGGGGGCGCTGTAGGCTACACCTTC. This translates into CASTWGGAVGYTF.

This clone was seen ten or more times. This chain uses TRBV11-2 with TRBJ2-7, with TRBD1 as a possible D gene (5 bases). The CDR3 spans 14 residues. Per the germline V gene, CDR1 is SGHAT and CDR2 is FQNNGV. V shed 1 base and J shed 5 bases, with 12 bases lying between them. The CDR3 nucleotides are TGTGCCAGCAGCTTAGCGCAGGGTGCCCACGAGCAGTACTTC. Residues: CASSLAQGAHEQYF. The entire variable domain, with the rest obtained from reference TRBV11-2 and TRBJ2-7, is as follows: EAGVAQSPRYKIIEKRQSVAFWCNPISGHATLYWYQQILGQGPKLLIQFQNNGVVDDSQLPKDRFSAERLKGVDSTLKIQPAKLEDSAVYLCASSLAQGAHEQYFGPGTRLTVT.

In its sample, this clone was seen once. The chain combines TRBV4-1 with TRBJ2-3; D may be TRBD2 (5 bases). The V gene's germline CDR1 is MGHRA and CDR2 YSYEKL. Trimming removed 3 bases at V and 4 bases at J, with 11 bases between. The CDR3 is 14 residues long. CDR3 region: CASSQIGSPDTQYF. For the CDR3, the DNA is TGCGCCAGCAGCCAGATAGGGAGTCCAGATACGCAGTATTTT.

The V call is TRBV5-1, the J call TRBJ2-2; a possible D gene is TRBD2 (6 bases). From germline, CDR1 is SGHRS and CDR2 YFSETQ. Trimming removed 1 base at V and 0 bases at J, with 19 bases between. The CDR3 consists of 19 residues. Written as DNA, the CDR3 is TGCGCCAGCAGCTTGTCGGTGTGGTGGGACTTGTCGAACACCGGGGAGCTGTTTTTT. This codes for CASSLSVWWDLSNTGELFF. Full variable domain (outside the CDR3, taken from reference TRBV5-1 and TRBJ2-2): KAGVTQTPRYLIKTRGQQVTLSCSPISGHRSVSWYQQTPGQGLQFLFEYFSETQRNKGNFPGRFSGRQFSNSRSEMNVSTLELGDSALYLCASSLSVWWDLSNTGELFFGEGSRLTVL.

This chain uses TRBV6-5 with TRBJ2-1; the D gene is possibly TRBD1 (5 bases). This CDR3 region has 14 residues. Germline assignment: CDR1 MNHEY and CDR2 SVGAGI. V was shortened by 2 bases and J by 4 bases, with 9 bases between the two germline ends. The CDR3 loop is CASSYARTYNEQFF. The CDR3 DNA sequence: TGTGCCAGCAGTTACGCCCGGACATACAATGAGCAGTTCTTC.

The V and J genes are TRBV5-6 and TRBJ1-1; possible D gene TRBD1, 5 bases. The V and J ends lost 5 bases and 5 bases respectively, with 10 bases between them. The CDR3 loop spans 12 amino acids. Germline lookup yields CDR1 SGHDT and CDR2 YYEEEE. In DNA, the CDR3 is TGTGCCAGCAGTGCGGGGGGAACTGAAGCTTTCTTT. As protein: CASSAGGTEAFF.

The DNA for the CDR3 is TGTGCCAGCCTAGCCGGGGCGGGGGGGCCGTCGGGGACAGATACGCAGTATTTT. This encodes CASLAGAGGPSGTDTQYF. This chain connects TRBV10-3 to TRBJ2-3, with 9 bases fitting TRBD2. The trim removed 10 bases at V and 3 bases at J, leaving 20 bases unmatched. This CDR3 has 18 residues. In germline, CDR1 is ENHRY, CDR2 SYGVKD.

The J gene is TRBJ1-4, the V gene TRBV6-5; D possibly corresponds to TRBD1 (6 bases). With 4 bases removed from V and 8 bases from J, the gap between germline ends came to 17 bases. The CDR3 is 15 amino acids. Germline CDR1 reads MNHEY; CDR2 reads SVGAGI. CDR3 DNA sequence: TGTGCCAGCAGTTCCGGTTCGGGGGGCTGGGAAAAACTGTTTTTT. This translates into CASSSGSGGWEKLFF.